The 10 T cell receptor beta chains reported below all come from one sample, sequenced in a study of T-cell memory formation after mild COVID-19. MiXCR, applied by TCRdb to the 5' RACE reads, yields one record per CDR3 protein. The sample holds about 420,000 distinct CDR3 sequences; about 25% are singletons and the top ten take roughly 14%. The sequenced material came from PBMCs or a T cell subset sorted from them (not recorded which). These TCRs come from an adult woman who had mild COVID-19 (a few samples of this study predate the infection). Cell type and time point are not known.

The chain couples TRBV30 to TRBJ2-3; D gene uncertain. Trimming removed 0 bases from V and 6 bases from J, with 10 bases in between. The CDR3 sequence is 13 residues long. Per the germline V gene, CDR1 is GTSNPN and CDR2 is SVGIG (reference sequence). CDR3 sequence (DNA): TGTGCCTGGAGTGTACCCCCGAGGGATACGCAGTATTTT. Protein: CAWSVPPRDTQYF.

V is TRBV12-3 or TRBV12-4 and J is TRBJ1-4; D is ambiguous. This CDR3 has 13 amino acids. V was clipped by 6 bases and J by 7 bases, with 12 bases between them. The chain's CDR3 is CASSLSGTEKLFF. Here the CDR3 DNA reads TGTGCCAGCAGCTTGTCCGGTACTGAAAAACTGTTTTTT.

This clonotype turned up a few times. One end of the junction fails to match germline, which may point to a read error. This chain connects TRBV7-7 to TRBJ2-2; 11 positions match TRBD1. There are 14 residues in the CDR3. Germline CDR1 SSHAT, CDR2 FNYEAQ (reference sequence). CDR3 sequence: CASSPGQGAGELFF. As DNA, the CDR3 is TGTGCTAGCAGCCCGGGACAGGGGGCCGGGGAGCTGTTTTTT.

The chain links TRBV29-1 to TRBJ1-1; D remains unclear. The germline gives CDR1 SQVTM, CDR2 ANQGSEA. The CDR3 is 12 amino acids. The V and J ends lost 4 bases and 1 base respectively, with 7 bases between them. CDR3 loop: CSVAGGNTEAFF. In DNA form, the CDR3 reads TGCAGCGTTGCAGGTGGGAACACTGAAGCTTTCTTT.

This clonotype came up a few times. This sequence joins TRBV30 and TRBJ2-2, with 9 bases lining up with TRBD2. The CDR3 contains 17 residues. Germline CDR1 and CDR2: GTSNPN and SVGIG (reference sequence). Losses at the gene ends were 5 bases for V and 3 bases for J; bases not matched to a gene: 13. The chain's CDR3 is CAWGRQTGTSYTGELFF. The CDR3 DNA reads TGTGCCTGGGGCCGGCAAACCGGGACTAGCTACACCGGGGAGCTGTTTTTT.

V and J are TRBV25-1 and TRBJ1-1; D may be TRBD1 (5 bases). The CDR3 is 12 amino acids. Germline lookup yields CDR1 MGHDK and CDR2 SYGVNS. V was cut by 9 bases and J by 5 bases, with 13 bases left in between. DNA for the CDR3: TGTGCCAGTCTCAGGGAGGGGACTGAAGCTTTCTTT. Translating gives CASLREGTEAFF.

The chain recombines TRBV5-1 with TRBJ2-2; 7 bases fit TRBD1. In germline, CDR1 is SGHRS, CDR2 YFSETQ. The CDR3 runs 13 residues. V lost 2 bases to trimming and J lost 7 bases; unmatched junction nucleotides: 2. The CDR3 DNA sequence: TGCGCCAGCAGCTTACGACAGGGCGGGGAGCTGTTTTTT. Encoded protein: CASSLRQGGELFF.

The genes are TRBV20-1 and TRBJ2-5; 9 positions agree with TRBD2. The germline V gene encodes CDR1 DFQATT and CDR2 SNEGSKA (reference sequence). With V trimmed by 8 bases and J by 2 bases, 9 bases remained unmatched. The CDR3 runs 14 residues. CDR3 in DNA: TGCAGTCCCTCCCCAAGCGGGAGGCAAGAGACCCAGTACTTC. Protein: CSPSPSGRQETQYF.

This clonotype occurred a few times. This sequence joins TRBV12-3 or TRBV12-4 and TRBJ2-1, with D unresolved. V was shortened by 6 bases and J by 6 bases, with 9 bases between the two germline ends. This CDR3 comprises 12 residues. The CDR3 DNA sequence: TGTGCCAGCAGACTCGGTGGCAATGAGCAGTTCTTC. Its translation: CASRLGGNEQFF.

This chain links TRBV4-2 with TRBJ2-5, with D possibly being TRBD1 or TRBD2 (6 bases each). The CDR3 loop spans 17 amino acids. Germline assignment: CDR1 LGHNA and CDR2 YNFKEQ. Trimming shortened V by 1 base and J by 4 bases, and 19 bases separated the two germline ends. The CDR3 bases are TGTGCCAGCAGCCAAGTTGGGGCGGAGGGGGGCAGAGAGACCCAGTACTTC. This translates into CASSQVGAEGGRETQYF.